Below, 11 T cell receptor beta chains from the same sample are listed, as sequenced in a study of beta chain features in type 1 diabetes (dated by TCRdb to 2017 to 2018). Receptor amplification or capture employed the immunoSEQ multiplex PCR assay. The entire isolated RNA was reverse transcribed using the High Capacity cDNA Reverse Transcription Kit, and thus expressed TCRB transcripts were sequenced. TCRdb's version of the immuneACCESS table is confined to in-frame rearrangements and falls short of the full clone set. An unresolved V gene accounts for under half of the shortfall where checked; the remainder is of unknown origin. For this sample the table gives under 450,000 clones, of which roughly 14% were detected only once. Of the sample, roughly 0.04% is held by the ten largest clones. The sample was naive CD4+ T cells from blood. The sample's cell subset or site label, in plain terms: true naive CD4+ T cells. All receptors derive from a man aged 25-45 years in good health.

This rearrangement joins TRBV6-6 to TRBJ2-5, with TRBD2 as a possible D gene (7 bases). Germline CDR1 MNHNY, CDR2 SVGAGI (reference sequence). This CDR3 comprises 15 residues. Trimming shortened V by 3 bases and J by 5 bases, and 16 bases separated the two germline ends. The CDR3 DNA is TGTGCCAGCAGTTATGCGGGGGCCGGCGGGGAGACCCAGTACTTC. Encoded protein: CASSYAGAGGETQYF.

Only a few counts were recorded for this clone. The chain links TRBV29-1 to TRBJ1-3; weak D call: TRBD1 (5 bases). The CDR3 is made up of 13 amino acids. Trimming removed 4 bases from V and 3 bases from J, with 10 bases in between. Germline values: CDR1 SQVTM, CDR2 ANQGSEA. The CDR3 coding sequence is TGCAGCGTTGTCGCCAGGGATGGAAACACCATATATTTT. Translating gives CSVVARDGNTIYF.

This clone was found many times. V gene TRBV2 combines with J gene TRBJ2-3, with D hard to call. The CDR3 runs to 10 residues. V dropped 8 bases and J dropped 3 bases, with 3 bases sitting between them. CDR1 SNHLY and CDR2 FYNNEI come from the germline V gene. CDR3 residues: CASLTDTQYF. For the CDR3, the DNA is TGTGCCAGCTTGACAGATACGCAGTATTTT.

V usage is TRBV2 and J usage is TRBJ2-5; D is uncertain. The CDR3 consists of 13 residues. Germline V CDR1 and CDR2: SNHLY, FYNNEI. Trimming pared 3 bases from V and 5 bases from J, leaving 10 bases between. The DNA of the CDR3 is TGTGCCAGCAGTGACAAAGGATGGGAGACCCAGTACTTC. This codes for CASSDKGWETQYF.

This chain connects TRBV9 to TRBJ2-5; tentatively, D is TRBD2 (6 bases). This CDR3 is 12 amino acids long. V lost 1 base and J 9 bases, leaving 10 bases between the germline ends. The germline gives CDR1 SGDLS, CDR2 YYNGEE. CDR3 in amino acids: CASSVRLESQYF. The CDR3 DNA sequence: TGTGCCAGCAGCGTACGACTAGAATCCCAGTACTTC.

The chain combines TRBV18 with TRBJ2-7; possible D gene TRBD2, 5 bases. Trimming took off 4 bases at V and 2 bases at J, with 12 bases between the two ends. The V gene's germline CDR1 is KGHSH and CDR2 LQKENI. The CDR3 covers 14 residues. Here the CDR3 DNA reads TGTGCCAGCTCACAAGCGGTCACCACCTACGAGCAGTACGTC. It codes for CASSQAVTTYEQYV.

This clone was recorded a few times. The rearrangement uses TRBV11-2 and TRBJ2-2; D gene ambiguous. V lost 0 bases to trimming and J lost 6 bases, with 8 bases between them. The CDR3 runs 14 residues. The V gene's germline CDR1 is SGHAT and CDR2 FQNNGV. CDR3 coding DNA: TGTGCCAGCAGCTTAGACTGGCTCGCCGGGGAGCTGTTTTTT. Encoded protein: CASSLDWLAGELFF. The whole variable domain, filled in from reference TRBV11-2 and TRBJ2-2, reads EAGVAQSPRYKIIEKRQSVAFWCNPISGHATLYWYQQILGQGPKLLIQFQNNGVVDDSQLPKDRFSAERLKGVDSTLKIQPAKLEDSAVYLCASSLDWLAGELFFGEGSRLTVL.

V is TRBV10-1 and J is TRBJ2-5; 9 bases match TRBD1. Germline-derived CDR1 and CDR2 are WNHNN and SYGVQD (reference sequence). The V segment lost 4 bases and the J segment 5 bases; nucleotides outside the gene matches: 11. The CDR3 loop spans 16 amino acids. The chain's CDR3 is CASSVGGQGPWETQYF. The CDR3 coding sequence is TGCGCCAGCAGTGTGGGGGGACAGGGACCGTGGGAGACCCAGTACTTC.

This clone was detected only a few times. The chain has TRBV7-9 and TRBJ2-1, with TRBD2 matching over 11 bases. The trim removed 5 bases at V and 5 bases at J, leaving 5 bases unmatched. The CDR3 contains 15 residues. Germline lookup yields CDR1 SEHNR and CDR2 FQNEAQ (reference sequence). The CDR3: CASSARLAGNNEQFF. The DNA of the CDR3 is TGTGCCAGCAGCGCCCGACTAGCGGGAAACAATGAGCAGTTCTTC.

This clone has more than one count but fewer than ten. The chain joins TRBV20-1 to TRBJ2-7; D gene ambiguous. The CDR3 runs to 11 residues. CDR1 is DFQATT and CDR2 is SNEGSKA in the germline V gene (reference sequence). V gave up 7 bases and J gave up 2 bases, with 9 bases separating them. CDR3: CSGRKAYEQYF. The CDR3 DNA sequence: TGCAGTGGACGCAAGGCCTACGAGCAGTACTTC.

The chain has TRBV9 and TRBJ2-1; possible D gene TRBD2, 5 bases. The V end lost 0 bases, the J end lost 1 base, and 8 bases lay between the germline ends. The CDR3 is 15 residues long. Germline values: CDR1 SGDLS, CDR2 YYNGEE. CDR3 bases: TGTGCCAGCAGCGTAGCTGAGGGATCCTACAATGAGCAGTTCTTC. Translation gives CASSVAEGSYNEQFF.